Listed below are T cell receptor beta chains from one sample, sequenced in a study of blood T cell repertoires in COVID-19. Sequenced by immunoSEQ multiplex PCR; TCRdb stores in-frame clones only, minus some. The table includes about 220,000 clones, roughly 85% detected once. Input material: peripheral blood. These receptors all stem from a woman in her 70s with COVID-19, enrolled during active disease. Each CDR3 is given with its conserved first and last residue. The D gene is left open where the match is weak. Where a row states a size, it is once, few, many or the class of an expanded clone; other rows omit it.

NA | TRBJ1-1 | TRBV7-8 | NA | CASSLARSQGMAFF | TGTGCCAGCAGCTTAGCTCGGTCTCAGGGGATGGCTTTCTTT
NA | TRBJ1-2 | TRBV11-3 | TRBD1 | CASSWEQGATLGYTF | TGTGCCAGCAGCTGGGAACAGGGGGCCACTCTCGGCTACACCTTC
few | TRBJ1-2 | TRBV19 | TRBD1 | CASSPPETGARNGYTF | TGTGCCAGTAGTCCGCCGGAGACAGGGGCCAGGAATGGCTACACCTTC
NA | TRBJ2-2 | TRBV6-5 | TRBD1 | CASSYSWTGAGELFF | TGTGCCAGCAGTTACTCGTGGACAGGGGCCGGGGAGCTGTTTTTT
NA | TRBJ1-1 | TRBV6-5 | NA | CASRATAPNTEAFF | TGTGCCAGCAGGGCGACAGCGCCGAACACTGAAGCTTTCTTT
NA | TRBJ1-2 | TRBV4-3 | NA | CASSQDTSGLGGYTF | TGCGCCAGCAGCCAAGATACGAGCGGCCTTGGTGGCTACACCTTC
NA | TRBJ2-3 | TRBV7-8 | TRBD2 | CASSSGLAASTDTQYF | TGTGCCAGCAGCTCCGGACTAGCGGCTAGCACAGATACGCAGTATTTT
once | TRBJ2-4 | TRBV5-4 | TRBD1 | CASSSEGAGKNIQYF | TGTGCCAGCAGCTCCGAGGGGGCAGGCAAAAACATTCAGTACTTC
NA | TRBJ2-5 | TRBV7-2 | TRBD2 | CASSLITSGRETQYF | TGTGCCAGCAGCCTCATAACTAGCGGGAGGGAGACCCAGTACTTC
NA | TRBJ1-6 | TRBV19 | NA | CASSSGDSVYSPLHF | TGTGCCAGTAGTAGTGGAGACTCTGTCTATTCACCCCTCCACTTT
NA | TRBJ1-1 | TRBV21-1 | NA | CASSKVRGADTEAFF | TGTGCCAGCAGCAAAGTCCGGGGGGCGGACACTGAAGCTTTCTTT
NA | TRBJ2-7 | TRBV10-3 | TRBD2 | CAISVAGGPYEQYF | TGTGCCATCAGTGTAGCGGGAGGGCCTTACGAGCAGTACTTC
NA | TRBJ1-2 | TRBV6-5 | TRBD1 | CASSYRGTGQGYTF | TGTGCCAGCAGTTACAGGGGGACAGGGCAAGGCTACACCTTC
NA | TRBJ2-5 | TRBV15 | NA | CATSRDRSSGDRYF | TGTGCCACCAGCAGAGATCGAAGCTCGGGTGATCGGTACTTC
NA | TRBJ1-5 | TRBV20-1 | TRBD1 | CSASGDREDQPQHF | TGCAGTGCTAGTGGTGACAGGGAAGATCAGCCCCAGCATTTT
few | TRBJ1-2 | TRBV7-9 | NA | CASSLAGTEDSYGYTF | TGTGCCAGCAGCTTAGCAGGGACTGAGGATAGCTATGGCTACACCTTC
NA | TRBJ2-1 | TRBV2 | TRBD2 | CASSEVRGAYNEQFF | TGTGCCAGCAGTGAGGTGCGGGGGGCCTACAATGAGCAGTTCTTC
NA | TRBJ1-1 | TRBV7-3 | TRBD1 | CASSPQTGDWTEAFF | TGTGCCAGCAGCCCCCAGACAGGGGATTGGACTGAAGCTTTCTTT
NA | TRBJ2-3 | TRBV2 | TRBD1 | CASSFLTGEDTQYF | TGTGCCAGCAGCTTTCTGACAGGGGAAGATACGCAGTATTTT
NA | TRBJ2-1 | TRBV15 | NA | CATSRDPNNEQFF | TGTGCCACCAGCAGAGATCCAAACAATGAGCAGTTCTTC
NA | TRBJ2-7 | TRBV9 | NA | CASSSSDSPSYEQYF | TGTGCCAGCAGCTCCTCGGACAGCCCCTCCTACGAGCAGTACTTC
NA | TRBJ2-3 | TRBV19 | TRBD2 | CASKLQGLAGGGSTDTQYF | TGTGCCAGTAAACTACAAGGTCTAGCGGGAGGAGGGAGCACAGATACGCAGTATTTT
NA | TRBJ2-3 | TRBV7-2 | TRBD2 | CASSLTASGDYRDTQYF | TGTGCCAGCAGCCTGACGGCTAGCGGGGACTATAGAGATACGCAGTATTTT
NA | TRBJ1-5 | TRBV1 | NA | CTSSPLSRVRDRPYSNQPQHF | TGCACCAGCAGCCCCCTGTCTAGGGTCCGGGACAGACCTTATAGCAATCAGCCCCAGCATTTT
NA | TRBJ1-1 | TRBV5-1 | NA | CASSGDQKPAFF | TGCGCCAGCAGCGGAGATCAGAAGCCCGCTTTCTTT
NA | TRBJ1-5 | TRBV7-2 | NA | CASSLAQGYNQPQHF | TGTGCCAGCAGCTTAGCTCAGGGGTACAATCAGCCCCAGCATTTT
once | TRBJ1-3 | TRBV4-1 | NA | CASSQDVLNRYSGNTIYF | TGCGCCAGCAGCCAAGATGTTTTGAACAGGTATTCTGGAAACACCATATATTTT
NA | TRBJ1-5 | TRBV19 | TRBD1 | CASSILPRTGSQPQHF | TGTGCCAGTAGTATTCTACCCAGGACAGGGAGTCAGCCCCAGCATTTT
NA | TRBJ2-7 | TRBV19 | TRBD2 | CASSDRDYLFYEQYF | TGTGCCAGTAGTGACCGGGACTATCTTTTCTACGAGCAGTACTTC
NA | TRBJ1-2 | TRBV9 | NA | CASSVTDRNYGYTF | TGTGCCAGCAGCGTAACAGACCGTAACTATGGCTACACCTTC
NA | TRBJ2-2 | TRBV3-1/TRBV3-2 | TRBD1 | CASSQLTGGLRTGELFF | TGTGCCAGCAGCCAGCTTACAGGGGGCCTAAGGACCGGGGAGCTGTTTTTT
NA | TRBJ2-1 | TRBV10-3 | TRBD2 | CAISESLLAGAFEQFF | TGTGCCATCAGTGAGTCCCTCCTAGCGGGAGCATTTGAGCAGTTCTTC
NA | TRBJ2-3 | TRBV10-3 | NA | CAISGASGVGDTQYF | TGTGCCATCAGCGGAGCCAGCGGAGTGGGGGATACGCAGTATTTT
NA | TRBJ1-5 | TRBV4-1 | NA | CASSQDPLAVSNQPQHF | TGCGCCAGCAGCCAAGACCCCCTGGCGGTTAGCAATCAGCCCCAGCATTTT
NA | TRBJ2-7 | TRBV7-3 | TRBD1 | CASSLFPGDRGNEQYF | TGTGCCAGTAGCTTATTTCCGGGGGACAGGGGGAACGAGCAGTACTTC
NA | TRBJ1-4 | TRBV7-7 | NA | CASSPDSGANEKLFF | TGTGCTAGCAGCCCCGACTCTGGAGCTAATGAAAAACTGTTTTTT
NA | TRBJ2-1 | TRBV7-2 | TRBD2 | CASSFGGGNNEQFF | TGTGCCAGCAGCTTTGGCGGGGGAAACAATGAGCAGTTCTTC
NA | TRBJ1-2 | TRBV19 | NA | CASRPGAGGYTF | TGTGCCAGTAGACCAGGGGCTGGTGGCTACACCTTC
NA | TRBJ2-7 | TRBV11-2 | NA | CASSLREAGIDEQYF | TGTGCCAGCAGCTTAAGGGAGGCGGGAATTGACGAGCAGTACTTC
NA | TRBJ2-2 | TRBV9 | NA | CASSALALRHGELFF | TGTGCCAGCAGCGCCCTGGCTTTGCGGCACGGGGAGCTGTTTTTT
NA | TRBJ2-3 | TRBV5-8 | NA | CASSFDGRGPDTQYF | TGTGCCAGCAGCTTTGACGGGAGGGGGCCAGATACGCAGTATTTT
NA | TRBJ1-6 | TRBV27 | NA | CASSLLRGEGSPLHF | TGTGCCAGCAGTTTACTCAGGGGAGAGGGTTCACCCCTCCACTTT
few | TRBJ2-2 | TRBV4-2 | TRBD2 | CASSQDFQLAASNTGELFF | TGTGCCAGCAGCCAAGATTTTCAGCTAGCGGCTTCAAACACCGGGGAGCTGTTTTTT
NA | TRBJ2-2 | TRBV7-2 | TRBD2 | CASRQVRGGPGELFF | TGTGCCAGCAGACAGGTTCGGGGGGGCCCCGGGGAGCTGTTTTTT